This record looks at one TCR beta chain sequence and its context. Its specificity is unknown. The data originate from a study of cytomegalovirus exposure and HLA in healthy donors. Germline CDR1 SQVTM, CDR2 ANQGSEA. CDR3 size: 13 residues. Regarding the study as a whole: A later examination showed that TCR association rates differed by HLA locus, with DRB1 most and HLA-C fewest. Links to common viral pathogens appeared, in a later analysis, for several of the most significant clusters. A classifier reportedly called cytomegalovirus status with high sensitivity and specificity. Most TCR beta V segments were productive about 90% or about 30% of the time in an earlier analysis.

13 Jbeta primers and 60 Vbeta primers were used for the PCR. Using immunoSEQ multiplex PCR, the repertoire was profiled, and TCRdb retains in-frame clones only, with some absent. The table includes fewer than 110,000 clones, approximately 66% detected once. The sequenced sample was PBMCs. The rearrangement links TRBV29-1 to TRBJ2-5, with 10 bases that match TRBD2. The DNA end is a closer match to TRBJ2-7, so the J assignment may be wrong. The TCR was taken from a woman aged 45 to 65 in good health and CMV-seronegative. The CDR3 region is CSATSGGAYEQYF. DNA for the CDR3: TGCAGCGCTACAAGCGGGGGGGCCTACGAGCAGTACTTC.